The next 5 T cell receptor beta chains were all read from a single sample in a study of CD8 T cells in Susac syndrome. With random hexamers, reverse transcription was performed on roughly 0.5 to 1 ug of RNA. TCRdb reprocessed the immunoSEQ multiplex PCR reads with MiXCR, giving one entry per CDR3 protein. Seen here are under 200,000 distinct CDR3 sequences, more than 85% observed once, and the top ten hold 0.085% to 0.09%. Sequences were obtained from CD4+ T cells from PBMCs. Receptor source: a human donor with Susac syndrome.

This chain uses TRBV19 with TRBJ1-5, with D uncertain. The germline V gene encodes CDR1 LNHDA and CDR2 SQIVND (reference sequence). Trimming removed 5 bases from V and 4 bases from J, with 9 bases in between. This CDR3 is 13 amino acids long. CDR3 region: CASSVLGNQPQHF. The CDR3 region has the DNA TGTGCCAGTAGTGTGCTCGGGAATCAGCCCCAGCATTTT.

The chain recombines TRBV7-9 with TRBJ2-1; tentatively, D is TRBD2 (6 bases). V lost 5 bases, J lost 3 bases, and 20 bases lay in between. CDR1 SEHNR and CDR2 FQNEAQ come from the germline V gene (reference sequence). CDR3 size: 17 residues. CDR3 nucleotide sequence: TGTGCCAGCAGCCCCTACCCTACCACGGGAGTCTACAATGAGCAGTTCTTC. Protein sequence: CASSPYPTTGVYNEQFF.

This chain uses TRBV10-3 with TRBJ2-5; TRBD1 is a possible D gene (7 bases). Germline loops: CDR1 ENHRY, CDR2 SYGVKD. Trimming took off 7 bases at V and 5 bases at J, with 20 bases between the two ends. The CDR3 runs to 15 residues. The CDR3 nucleotides are TGTGCCATCACTGACAGGGAGGAGGGGATGGAGACCCAGTACTTC. Amino acid sequence: CAITDREEGMETQYF.

The rearrangement links TRBV12-3 or TRBV12-4 to TRBJ2-1; perhaps D is TRBD1 or TRBD2 (5 bases each). With 0 bases removed from V and 12 bases from J, the gap between germline ends came to 12 bases. This CDR3 is built from 13 residues. CDR3 DNA sequence: TGTGCCAGCAGTTTAGCAGACGGGACCTCGCAGTTCTTC. It encodes CASSLADGTSQFF.

The gene calls are TRBV2 and TRBJ2-7; D gene ambiguous. Deletions cut 6 bases from V and 1 base from J, with 7 bases between. The germline V gene has CDR1 SNHLY and CDR2 FYNNEI. This CDR3 spans 12 amino acids. The CDR3 protein is CASRSPSYEQYF. The CDR3 coding sequence is TGTGCCAGCAGGTCACCATCCTACGAGCAGTACTTC.